Here is one T cell receptor beta chain with its context. Libraries were prepared by immunoSEQ multiplex PCR; TCRdb keeps only in-frame clonotypes and omits some of them. The sample carries roughly 160,000 clones, around 80% recorded once. CDR1 MNHEY and CDR2 SVGAGI come from the germline V gene. V was pared by 6 bases and J by 4 bases, with 13 bases between. This CDR3 comprises 15 residues. The data are from a study of blood T cell repertoires in COVID-19. Study context: Either two negative PCRs, clearance, or symptom resolution qualified Cohort 3 donors as recovered. Sources were T cells, B-cell-depleted T cells, or PBMCs; the material itself was cDNA or gDNA. Spain, Italy and the United States supplied samples that represented acute and convalescent COVID-19.

Cohort allocation depended upon clinical history that participants reported. The genes are TRBV6-5 and TRBJ1-6, with unresolved D. The clonotype was recovered from a woman in her 70s in a cohort exposed to, infected with or recovered from COVID-19 (not recorded which). Sequenced input: PBMCs or T cells enriched from blood (not recorded which). In DNA, the CDR3 is TGTGCCAGCAGCCGGACTGCTCGATATAATTCACCCCTCCACTTT. Its translation: CASSRTARYNSPLHF.